This TCR beta chain comes out of a study of T cells after yellow fever vaccination. A 5'RACE template-switching step, the method used to make TCR cDNA, added a universal primer site and UMIs. TCRdb used MiXCR to reprocess the 5' RACE reads, holding one entry per CDR3 protein. The sample includes about 550,000 distinct CDR3 sequences, roughly a fifth seen only once; the top ten take roughly an eighth. CDR3 size: 16 residues. Germline V CDR1 and CDR2: SEHNR, FQNEAQ (reference sequence). J gave up 6 bases and V 1 base, and 8 bases lay outside the gene matches. This sample comprised PBMCs, obtained 15 days after the yellow fever booster vaccination. The sequence was obtained from a young man who received the YFV17D yellow fever vaccine. This chain connects TRBV7-9 to TRBJ2-2; 7 bases match TRBD2. The CDR3 nucleotides are TGTGCCAGCAGCTTAGGCGCCGCGGGAGTTTCCGGGGAGCTGTTTTTT. Amino acid sequence: CASSLGAAGVSGELFF.